This T cell receptor beta chain was profiled in a study of blood T cell repertoires in COVID-19. The V gene's germline CDR1 is LNHDA and CDR2 SQIVND (reference sequence). This CDR3 is built from 15 residues. Between the trimmed V and J ends, which lost 3 bases and 7 bases, there was a span of 16 bases. The assay was immunoSEQ multiplex PCR, and TCRdb's table has in-frame clones only and misses some. There are 65,000 to 85,000 clones in the sample; around 90% occur only once, and about 11% lies in the top ten. The chain has TRBV19 and TRBJ1-5, with a weak D call TRBD1 (6 bases). The sample was peripheral blood. The receptor's source is a woman aged 18-30 years with acute or convalescent COVID-19. The CDR3 bases are TGTGCCAGTAGTATTGATCAGGGGTCAGGACAGCCCCAGCATTTT. It codes for CASSIDQGSGQPQHF.